This paragraph covers one T cell receptor (beta chain) sequence. Assignment of participants to cohorts was predicated upon participant-reported clinical history. This sample stems from a study of blood T cell repertoires in COVID-19. Study-level information: Sources were T cells, B-cell-depleted T cells, or PBMCs; the material itself was cDNA or gDNA.

This CDR3 comprises 12 residues. Germline CDR1 MDHEN, CDR2 SYDVKM. Trimming removed 7 bases from V and 9 bases from J, with 14 bases in between. Source study methods: Amplifying reference gene primers gave estimates of nucleated cell counts. Generated by immunoSEQ multiplex PCR, the TCRdb table keeps only in-frame clones and is missing some. V and J calls and clone size follow that table, whereas D and trimming were derived from the DNA. The table has approximately 200,000 clones, 70% to 90% seen once. Sequenced: PBMCs or T cells enriched from blood (not recorded which). The chain is built from TRBV28 and TRBJ2-3, with D uncertain. This TCR derives from a woman aged 40 to 50 with acute COVID-19. CDR3 loop: CASNVGEVTQYF. The CDR3 DNA follows: TGTGCCAGCAATGTCGGAGAGGTAACGCAGTATTTT.